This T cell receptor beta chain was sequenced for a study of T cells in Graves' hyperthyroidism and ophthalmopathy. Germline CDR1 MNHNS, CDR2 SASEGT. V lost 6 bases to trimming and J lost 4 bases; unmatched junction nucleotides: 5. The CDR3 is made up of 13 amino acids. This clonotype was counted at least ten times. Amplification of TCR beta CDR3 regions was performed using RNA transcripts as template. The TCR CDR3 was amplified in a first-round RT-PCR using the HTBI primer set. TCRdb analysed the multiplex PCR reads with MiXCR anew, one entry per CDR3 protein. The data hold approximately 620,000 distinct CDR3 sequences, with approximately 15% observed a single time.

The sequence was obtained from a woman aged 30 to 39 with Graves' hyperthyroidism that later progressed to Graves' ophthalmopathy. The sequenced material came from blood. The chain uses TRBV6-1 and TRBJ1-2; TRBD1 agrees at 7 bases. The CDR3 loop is CASRYGQAYGYTF. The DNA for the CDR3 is TGTGCCAGCAGATACGGACAGGCCTATGGCTACACCTTC.